This T cell receptor beta chain was captured by sequencing in a study of early T cells in non-severe SARS-CoV-2 infection. Trimming pared 1 base from V and 5 bases from J, leaving 6 bases between. The CDR3 contains 12 residues. Germline-derived CDR1 and CDR2 are SGHTS and YDEGEE. Via MiXCR, TCRdb re-called the 5' RACE reads, giving one row per CDR3 protein. Found here are 71,000 or so distinct CDR3 sequences, roughly 15% of them singletons; the top ten hold over 13%. This clonotype occurred a few times. This receptor was identified in an adult who was a healthcare worker with PCR-confirmed SARS-CoV-2 infection or an uninfected control (not recorded which). This chain links TRBV5-8 with TRBJ1-2; D ambiguous. The sample taken for sequencing was whole blood. CDR3: CASSLYSYGYTF. In DNA, the CDR3 is TGTGCCAGCAGCTTGTATAGTTATGGCTACACCTTC.